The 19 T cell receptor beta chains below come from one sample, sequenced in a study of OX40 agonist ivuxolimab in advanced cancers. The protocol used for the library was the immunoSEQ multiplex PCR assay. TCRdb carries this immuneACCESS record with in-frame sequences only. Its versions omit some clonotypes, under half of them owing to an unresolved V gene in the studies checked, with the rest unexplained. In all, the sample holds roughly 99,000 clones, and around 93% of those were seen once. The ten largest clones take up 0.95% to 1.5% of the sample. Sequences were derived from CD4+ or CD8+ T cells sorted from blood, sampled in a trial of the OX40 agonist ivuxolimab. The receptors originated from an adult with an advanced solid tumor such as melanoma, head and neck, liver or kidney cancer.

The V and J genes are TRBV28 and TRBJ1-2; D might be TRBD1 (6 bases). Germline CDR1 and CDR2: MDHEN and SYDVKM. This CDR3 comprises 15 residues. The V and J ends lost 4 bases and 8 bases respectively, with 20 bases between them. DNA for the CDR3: TGTGCCAGCAGTTCCCAACAGGGAAGGGAGGGGGGCTACACCTTC. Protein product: CASSSQQGREGGYTF.

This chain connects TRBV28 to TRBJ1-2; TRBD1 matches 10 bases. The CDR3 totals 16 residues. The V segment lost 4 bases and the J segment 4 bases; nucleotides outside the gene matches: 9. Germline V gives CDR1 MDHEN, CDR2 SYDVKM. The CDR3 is CASSSHGTGEGYGYTF. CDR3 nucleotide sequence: TGTGCCAGCAGTTCCCACGGGACAGGGGAAGGCTATGGCTACACCTTC.

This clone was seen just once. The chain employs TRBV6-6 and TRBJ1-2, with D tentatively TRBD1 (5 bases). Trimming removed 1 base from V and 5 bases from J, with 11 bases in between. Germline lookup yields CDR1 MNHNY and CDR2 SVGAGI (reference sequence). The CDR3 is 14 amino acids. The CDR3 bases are TGTGCCAGCAGTTACTTAGGGACTGGGTATGGCTACACCTTC. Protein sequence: CASSYLGTGYGYTF.

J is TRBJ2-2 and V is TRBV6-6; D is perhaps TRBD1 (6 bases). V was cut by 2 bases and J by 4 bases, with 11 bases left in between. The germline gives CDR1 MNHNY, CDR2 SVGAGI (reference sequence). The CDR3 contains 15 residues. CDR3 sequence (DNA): TGTGCCAGCAGTTACCCGGGACATGGCACCGGGGAGCTGTTTTTT. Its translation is CASSYPGHGTGELFF.

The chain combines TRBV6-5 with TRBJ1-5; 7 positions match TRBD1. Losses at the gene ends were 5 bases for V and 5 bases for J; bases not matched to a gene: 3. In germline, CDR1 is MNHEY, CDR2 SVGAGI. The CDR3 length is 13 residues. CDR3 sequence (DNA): TGTGCCAGCAGTACGACAGGGTATCAGCCCCAGCATTTT. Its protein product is CASSTTGYQPQHF.

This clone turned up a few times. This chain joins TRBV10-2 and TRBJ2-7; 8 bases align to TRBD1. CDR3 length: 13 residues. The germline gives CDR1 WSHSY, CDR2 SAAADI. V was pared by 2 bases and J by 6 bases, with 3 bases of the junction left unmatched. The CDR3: CASSEQGAGEQYF. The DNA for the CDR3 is TGCGCCAGCAGTGAGCAGGGGGCGGGCGAGCAGTACTTC.

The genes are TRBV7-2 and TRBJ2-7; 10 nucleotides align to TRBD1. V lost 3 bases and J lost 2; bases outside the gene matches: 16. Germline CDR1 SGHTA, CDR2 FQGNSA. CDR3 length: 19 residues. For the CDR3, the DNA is TGTGCCAGCAGCTTCCCTCCCAAGGGACAGGGGTTTCAGCCCTACGAGCAGTACTTC. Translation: CASSFPPKGQGFQPYEQYF.

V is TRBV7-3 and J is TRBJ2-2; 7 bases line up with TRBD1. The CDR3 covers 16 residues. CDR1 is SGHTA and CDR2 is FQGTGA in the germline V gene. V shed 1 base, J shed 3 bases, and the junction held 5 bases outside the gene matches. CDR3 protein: CASSLNGQGDTGELFF. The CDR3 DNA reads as TGTGCCAGCAGCTTAAACGGGCAGGGGGACACCGGGGAGCTGTTTTTT. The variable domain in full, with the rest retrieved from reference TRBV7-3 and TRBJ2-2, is GAGVSQTPSNKVTEKGKYVELRCDPISGHTALYWYRQSLGQGPEFLIYFQGTGAADDSGLPNDRFFAVRPEGSVSTLKIQRTERGDSAVYLCASSLNGQGDTGELFFGEGSRLTVL.

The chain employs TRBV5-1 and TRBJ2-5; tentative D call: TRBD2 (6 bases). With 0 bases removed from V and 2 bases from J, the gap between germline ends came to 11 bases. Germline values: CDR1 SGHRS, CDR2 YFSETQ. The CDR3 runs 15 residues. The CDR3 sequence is CASSLVASAQETQYF. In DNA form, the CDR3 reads TGCGCCAGCAGCTTGGTGGCTAGCGCGCAAGAGACCCAGTACTTC.

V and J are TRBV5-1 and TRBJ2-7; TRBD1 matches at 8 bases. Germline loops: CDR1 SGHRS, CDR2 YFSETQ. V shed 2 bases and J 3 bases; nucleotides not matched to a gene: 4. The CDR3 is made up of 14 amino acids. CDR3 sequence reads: CASSLTDRDYEQYF. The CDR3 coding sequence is TGCGCCAGCAGCTTAACGGACAGGGACTACGAGCAGTACTTC. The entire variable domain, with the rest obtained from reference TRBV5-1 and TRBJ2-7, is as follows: KAGVTQTPRYLIKTRGQQVTLSCSPISGHRSVSWYQQTPGQGLQFLFEYFSETQRNKGNFPGRFSGRQFSNSRSEMNVSTLELGDSALYLCASSLTDRDYEQYFGPGTRLTVT.

The CDR3 DNA reads as TGTGCCAGTACCATAAAGACGTGGGGGGAGGGAGAGCAGTTCTTC. Translating it yields CASTIKTWGEGEQFF. The chain links TRBV19 to TRBJ2-1; 7 nucleotides match TRBD2. The CDR3 runs 15 residues. V trimming: 7 bases; J trimming: 10 bases; junction bases outside the gene matches: 16. Germline-derived CDR1 and CDR2 are LNHDA and SQIVND (reference sequence).

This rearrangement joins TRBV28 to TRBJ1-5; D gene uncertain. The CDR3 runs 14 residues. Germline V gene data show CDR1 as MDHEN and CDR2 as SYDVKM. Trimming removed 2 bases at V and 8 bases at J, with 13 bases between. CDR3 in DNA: TGTGCCAGCAGTTTAGGCGACCCCGGTAAGCCCCAGCATTTT. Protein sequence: CASSLGDPGKPQHF.

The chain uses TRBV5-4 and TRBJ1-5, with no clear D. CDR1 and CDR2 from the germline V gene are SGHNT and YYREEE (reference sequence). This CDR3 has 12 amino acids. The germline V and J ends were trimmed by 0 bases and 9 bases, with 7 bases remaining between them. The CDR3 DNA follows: TGTGCCAGCAGCTTGGAACTGGGGCCCCAGCATTTT. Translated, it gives CASSLELGPQHF.

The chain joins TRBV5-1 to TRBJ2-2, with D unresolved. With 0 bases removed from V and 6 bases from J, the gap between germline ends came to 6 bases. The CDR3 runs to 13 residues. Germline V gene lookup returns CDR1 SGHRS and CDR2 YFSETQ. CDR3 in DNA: TGCGCCAGCAGCTTGGTTCCCTCCGGGGAGCTGTTTTTT. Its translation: CASSLVPSGELFF.

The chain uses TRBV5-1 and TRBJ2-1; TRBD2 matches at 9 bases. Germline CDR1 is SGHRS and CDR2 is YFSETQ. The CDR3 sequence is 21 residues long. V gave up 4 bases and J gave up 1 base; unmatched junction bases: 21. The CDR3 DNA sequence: TGCGCCAGCAGCCAAAATCGGGTTCATCAGGCGGGAGGGCCATCCTACAATGAGCAGTTCTTC. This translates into CASSQNRVHQAGGPSYNEQFF.

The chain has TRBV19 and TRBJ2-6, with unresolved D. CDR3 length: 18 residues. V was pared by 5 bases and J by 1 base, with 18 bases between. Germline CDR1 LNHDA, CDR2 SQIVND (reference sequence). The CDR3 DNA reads TGTGCCAGTAGTTTTGGGTCCCTCCAGAGGTCTGGGGCCAACGTCCTGACTTTC. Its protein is CASSFGSLQRSGANVLTF.

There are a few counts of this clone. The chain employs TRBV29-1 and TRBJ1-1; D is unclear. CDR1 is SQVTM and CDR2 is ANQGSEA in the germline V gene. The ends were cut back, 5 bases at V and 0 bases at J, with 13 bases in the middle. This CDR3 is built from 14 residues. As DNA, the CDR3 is TGCAGCGTTAGGCAATCTGCTATGAACACTGAAGCTTTCTTT. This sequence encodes CSVRQSAMNTEAFF. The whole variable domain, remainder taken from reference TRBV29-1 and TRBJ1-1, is SAVISQKPSRDICQRGTSLTIQCQVDSQVTMMFWYRQQPGQSLTLIATANQGSEATYESGFVIDKFPISRPNLTFSTLTVSNMSPEDSSIYLCSVRQSAMNTEAFFGQGTRLTVV.

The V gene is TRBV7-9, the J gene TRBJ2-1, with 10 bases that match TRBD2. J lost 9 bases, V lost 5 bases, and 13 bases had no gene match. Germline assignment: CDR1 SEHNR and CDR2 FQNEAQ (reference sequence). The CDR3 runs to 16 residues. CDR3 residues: CASSPPLAGVRGEQFF. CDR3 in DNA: TGTGCCAGCAGCCCACCCCTAGCGGGAGTCAGGGGTGAGCAGTTCTTC.

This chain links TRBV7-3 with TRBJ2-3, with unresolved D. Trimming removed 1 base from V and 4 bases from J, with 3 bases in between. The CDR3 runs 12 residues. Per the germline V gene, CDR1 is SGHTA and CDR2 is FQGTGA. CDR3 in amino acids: CASSLSADTQYF. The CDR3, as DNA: TGTGCCAGCAGCTTAAGTGCAGATACGCAGTATTTT. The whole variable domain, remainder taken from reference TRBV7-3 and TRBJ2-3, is GAGVSQTPSNKVTEKGKYVELRCDPISGHTALYWYRQSLGQGPEFLIYFQGTGAADDSGLPNDRFFAVRPEGSVSTLKIQRTERGDSAVYLCASSLSADTQYFGPGTRLTVL.